Listed below are T cell receptor beta chains from one sample, sequenced in a study of T cells expressing NK-cell markers. TCRdb re-analyzed the 5' RACE reads; it lists each CDR3 protein once, without DNA. Its listing shows about 460,000 distinct CDR3 sequences. The sample was blood T cells: a sorted CD56 or NKG2C T cell subset, CD4+ or CD8+ T cells, or bulk PBMC T cells (not recorded which). The receptors were sampled from a woman aged 45-65 years in good health. CDR3s include the opening cysteine and the closing phenylalanine or tryptophan. Each record gives: V gene, J gene, CDR3 protein.

v_gene: TRBV5-1
j_gene: TRBJ2-1
CDR3aa: CASRRTGRTYNEQFF

v_gene: TRBV7-3
j_gene: TRBJ2-3
CDR3aa: CASSMTGRTATDTQYF

v_gene: TRBV9
j_gene: TRBJ2-4
CDR3aa: CASSETVAKNIQYF

v_gene: TRBV6-5
j_gene: TRBJ2-7
CDR3aa: CASSRPGTSGRVTYEQYF

v_gene: TRBV5-1
j_gene: TRBJ2-1
CDR3aa: CASSLARTSGRGYNEQFF

v_gene: TRBV25-1
j_gene: TRBJ1-3
CDR3aa: CARDRGNGNTIYF

v_gene: TRBV30
j_gene: TRBJ1-2
CDR3aa: CAWSAWGRDYYGYTF

v_gene: TRBV4-1
j_gene: TRBJ2-1
CDR3aa: CASSQGTGGNEQFF

v_gene: TRBV28
j_gene: TRBJ1-2
CDR3aa: CASSSGPKNYGYTF

v_gene: TRBV11-2
j_gene: TRBJ2-2
CDR3aa: CASGSDQYTGELFF

v_gene: TRBV4-1
j_gene: TRBJ1-2
CDR3aa: CASSQMIRTRGSYTF

v_gene: TRBV29-1
j_gene: TRBJ2-1
CDR3aa: CSATVGGNEQFF

v_gene: TRBV10-3
j_gene: TRBJ2-7
CDR3aa: CATGGDSTGEQYF

v_gene: TRBV5-4
j_gene: TRBJ2-2
CDR3aa: CASRLGGSRNTGELFF

v_gene: TRBV11-2
j_gene: TRBJ2-4
CDR3aa: CASSSLPDRAGNIQYF